This T cell receptor (beta chain) stems from a study of cytomegalovirus exposure and HLA in healthy donors. Study outcomes and limitations: In a later analysis, first-cohort TCR clusters were found to tend to co-occur in the 90 to 150 validation repertoires.

V gave up 3 bases and J gave up 5 bases; unmatched junction bases: 4. CDR3 length: 16 amino acids. CDR1 and CDR2 from the germline V gene are MGHRA and YSYEKL. While the first cohort had 600 to 850 subjects, the donors belonged to the separate validation cohort of over a hundred subjects. TCRdb keeps only in-frame clones here, not all; method: immunoSEQ multiplex PCR. The data contain approximately 56,000 clones, over 85% of them seen just once; the ten biggest clones take up roughly 1.1%. About this clone itself: Its specificity is not known.

Material: PBMCs. The chain is built from TRBV4-1 and TRBJ2-1; 13 bases agree with TRBD2. The TCR originated in a man aged 18-30 years in good health and CMV-seronegative. The DNA for the CDR3 is TGCGCCAGCAGCCAGGATACTAGCGGGAGGGACAATGAGCAGTTCTTC. Translating gives CASSQDTSGRDNEQFF.